The rows below give T cell receptor beta chains drawn from one sample of a study of blood T cell repertoires in COVID-19. The repertoire was sequenced with immunoSEQ multiplex PCR; TCRdb's copy has only in-frame clones and lacks some. Counted here are more than 60,000 clones, 80% to 90% occurring once; the ten biggest clones make up 6% to 8.5%. Sequences were obtained from peripheral blood. The receptors here all came from a man aged 55-75 years with acute or convalescent COVID-19. CDR3s include the opening cysteine and the closing phenylalanine or tryptophan. Each record gives: V gene, CDR3 length, J gene, clone size, D gene, CDR3 protein, CDR3 DNA. The D gene is left open where the match is weak. Expanded clones are given a class, and other clones once, few, many or no size at all.

V: TRBV5-1
length: 16
J: TRBJ1-2
size: NA
D: NA
CDR3: CASSFLVGRKDYGYTF
DNA: TGCGCCAGCAGCTTCTTAGTGGGGCGGAAAGACTATGGCTACACCTTC

V: TRBV7-2
length: 14
J: TRBJ1-1
size: NA
D: NA
CDR3: CASSHVGVNTEAFF
DNA: TGTGCCAGCAGCCACGTAGGGGTGAACACTGAAGCTTTCTTT

V: TRBV7-9
length: 15
J: TRBJ2-3
size: NA
D: NA
CDR3: CATVAGRVSTDTQYF
DNA: TGTGCCACCGTTGCGGGCCGAGTAAGCACAGATACGCAGTATTTT

V: TRBV9
length: 20
J: TRBJ2-1
size: once
D: TRBD2
CDR3: CASSDAGTSGGARKGNEQFF
DNA: TGTGCCAGCAGCGACGCCGGGACTAGCGGGGGGGCCAGGAAGGGCAATGAGCAGTTCTTC

V: TRBV4-3
length: 15
J: TRBJ2-1
size: NA
D: NA
CDR3: CASSQEPGNYNEQFF
DNA: TGCGCCAGCAGCCAAGAGCCAGGGAACTACAATGAGCAGTTCTTC

V: TRBV14
length: 14
J: TRBJ1-6
size: NA
D: NA
CDR3: CASSPTLNNSPLHF
DNA: TGTGCCAGCAGCCCGACACTTAATAATTCACCCCTCCACTTT

V: TRBV7-8
length: 17
J: TRBJ1-6
size: NA
D: NA
CDR3: CASSLAVFRARDSPLHF
DNA: TGTGCCAGCAGCTTAGCGGTTTTCAGGGCACGGGATTCACCCCTCCACTTT

V: TRBV25-1
length: 14
J: TRBJ2-5
size: NA
D: TRBD2
CDR3: CASSEVGRVETQYF
DNA: TGTGCCAGCAGTGAGGTCGGGAGGGTCGAGACCCAGTACTTC

V: TRBV6-6
length: 12
J: TRBJ1-1
size: once
D: NA
CDR3: CATSSGTTEAFF
DNA: TGTGCCACTTCATCCGGGACAACTGAAGCTTTCTTT

V: TRBV9
length: 15
J: TRBJ1-2
size: NA
D: TRBD1
CDR3: CASSVGGGGVDGYTF
DNA: TGTGCCAGCAGCGTAGGTGGAGGGGGCGTCGATGGCTACACCTTC

V: TRBV11-2
length: 12
J: TRBJ1-2
size: NA
D: TRBD1
CDR3: CASSQGAQGYTF
DNA: TGTGCCAGCTCACAGGGGGCACAGGGCTACACCTTC

V: TRBV24-1
length: 16
J: TRBJ2-3
size: NA
D: TRBD2
CDR3: CATSGGLAGGIDTQYF
DNA: TGTGCCACCAGTGGGGGGCTAGCGGGGGGAATAGATACGCAGTATTTT

V: TRBV20-1
length: 10
J: TRBJ2-7
size: NA
D: NA
CDR3: CSAFYYEQYF
DNA: TGCAGTGCTTTCTACTACGAGCAGTACTTC

V: TRBV7-6
length: 19
J: TRBJ2-7
size: NA
D: TRBD2
CDR3: CASSPRNVRGLAGGYEQYF
DNA: TGTGCCAGCAGCCCCAGGAATGTCAGAGGACTAGCGGGGGGGTACGAGCAGTACTTC

V: TRBV9
length: 16
J: TRBJ1-6
size: NA
D: NA
CDR3: CASSGPLGGRNSPLHF
DNA: TGTGCCAGCAGCGGACCATTGGGGGGTAGGAATTCACCCCTCCACTTT

V: TRBV4-3
length: 18
J: TRBJ1-2
size: few
D: TRBD1
CDR3: CASSQERQGANLNYGYTF
DNA: TGCGCCAGCAGCCAAGAACGCCAGGGGGCGAACCTTAACTATGGCTACACCTTC

V: TRBV9
length: 15
J: TRBJ2-1
size: NA
D: NA
CDR3: CASSVDDSLYNEQFF
DNA: TGTGCCAGCAGCGTAGACGACAGTCTGTACAATGAGCAGTTCTTC

V: TRBV25-1
length: 15
J: TRBJ1-6
size: NA
D: NA
CDR3: CASSETGTKYSPLHF
DNA: TGTGCCAGCAGTGAAACCGGGACAAAGTATTCACCCCTCCACTTT

V: TRBV11-2
length: 15
J: TRBJ1-4
size: few
D: NA
CDR3: CASSFQAGRGEKLFF
DNA: TGTGCCAGCAGCTTTCAGGCTGGAAGAGGGGAAAAACTGTTTTTT

V: TRBV20-1
length: 11
J: TRBJ1-1
size: NA
D: NA
CDR3: CSARQGPEAFF
DNA: TGCAGTGCTAGGCAGGGGCCCGAAGCTTTCTTT

V: TRBV15
length: 16
J: TRBJ2-4
size: NA
D: TRBD1
CDR3: CATSKGTGLAKNIQYF
DNA: TGTGCCACCAGCAAAGGGACAGGGCTAGCCAAAAACATTCAGTACTTC

V: TRBV13
length: 16
J: TRBJ2-2
size: NA
D: NA
CDR3: CASSLGSSRRTGELFF
DNA: TGTGCCAGCAGCTTGGGGAGTAGCCGTCGCACCGGGGAGCTGTTTTTT

V: TRBV7-9
length: 17
J: TRBJ1-6
size: once
D: NA
CDR3: CASSPRDADRKNSPLHF
DNA: TGTGCCAGCAGTCCTCGGGATGCGGACAGAAAAAATTCACCCCTCCACTTT

V: TRBV5-6
length: 17
J: TRBJ1-3
size: NA
D: NA
CDR3: CASSTIRGIHSGNTIYF
DNA: TGTGCCAGCAGCACAATTCGCGGGATCCACTCTGGAAACACCATATATTTT

V: TRBV27
length: 17
J: TRBJ1-2
size: NA
D: NA
CDR3: CASSPRTRPNFNYGYTF
DNA: TGTGCCAGCAGTCCACGGACACGTCCCAACTTTAACTATGGCTACACCTTC

V: TRBV6-5
length: 15
J: TRBJ1-5
size: NA
D: NA
CDR3: CASKDGEVDNQPQHF
DNA: TGTGCCAGCAAGGACGGGGAAGTAGACAATCAGCCCCAGCATTTT